This passage covers 4 T cell receptor beta chains from one sample sequenced in a study of Ad26.COV2.S vaccination and SARS-CoV-2 variants. The treatment: 19 received Ad26.COV2.S at low or high dose, single or two shots; 5 received placebo; per-sample allocation not given. Following the first vaccine or placebo injection, samples were taken on day 63. The table came from immunoSEQ multiplex PCR; TCRdb's copy has only in-frame clones and leaves some out. There are more than 300,000 clones in the sample; around 90% occur only once, and around 6.1% lies in the top ten. The sample here was peripheral blood, taken in a trial of Ad26.COV2.S vaccine versus placebo. The receptors come from a person aged 18-65 years who received the Ad26.COV2.S COVID-19 vaccine or a placebo.

V gene TRBV5-1 combines with J gene TRBJ1-1; possibly TRBD1 for D (5 bases). Trimming took off 4 bases at V and 2 bases at J, with 12 bases between the two ends. CDR1 SGHRS and CDR2 YFSETQ come from the germline V gene. There are 14 residues in the CDR3. The CDR3 DNA reads as TGCGCCAGCAGCCAAACGACAGCAAACACTGAAGCTTTCTTT. It codes for CASSQTTANTEAFF. The entire variable domain, with the rest obtained from reference TRBV5-1 and TRBJ1-1, is as follows: KAGVTQTPRYLIKTRGQQVTLSCSPISGHRSVSWYQQTPGQGLQFLFEYFSETQRNKGNFPGRFSGRQFSNSRSEMNVSTLELGDSALYLCASSQTTANTEAFFGQGTRLTVV.

The chain links TRBV7-2 to TRBJ2-2; no clear D. V shed 5 bases and J shed 6 bases, with 10 bases lying between them. The CDR3 covers 13 residues. CDR1 is SGHTA, CDR2 FQGNSA, per germline. The CDR3 region has the DNA TGTGCCAGCAGCGCAGTTGGGTCCGGGGAGCTGTTTTTT. This codes for CASSAVGSGELFF.

The chain joins TRBV10-1 to TRBJ2-5; D not certain. The CDR3 loop spans 14 amino acids. Germline loops: CDR1 WNHNN, CDR2 SYGVQD (reference sequence). Trimming stripped 9 bases from V and 2 bases from J, with 16 bases between. CDR3 residues: CARRTDGVQETQYF. The CDR3 nucleotides read TGCGCCAGACGTACGGACGGTGTGCAAGAGACCCAGTACTTC.

This rearrangement joins TRBV27 to TRBJ1-5, with 8 bases that match TRBD1. V gave up 0 bases and J gave up 4 bases; unmatched junction bases: 5. CDR1 and CDR2 from the germline V gene are MNHEY and SMNVEV (reference sequence). The CDR3 totals 16 residues. CDR3 bases: TGTGCCAGCAGTTTATCGGCGGGACAGGATAATCAGCCCCAGCATTTT. It codes for CASSLSAGQDNQPQHF.